Shown below are 26 T cell receptor beta chains from a single sample sequenced in a study of T-cell memory formation after mild COVID-19. TCRdb independently ran MiXCR on the 5' RACE reads; one entry per CDR3 protein. The sample contains some 65,000 distinct CDR3 sequences, approximately 15% of which appear only once. Sequencing was performed on PBMCs or a T cell subset sorted from them (not recorded which). These receptors originate from an adult woman who had mild COVID-19 (a few samples of this study predate the infection). Cell type and time point are not known.

This clonotype turned up a few times. The rearrangement joins TRBV7-6 to TRBJ2-7, with 9 nucleotides matching TRBD2. J gave up 6 bases and V 3 bases, and 6 bases lay outside the gene matches. The CDR3 has 14 amino acids. Germline CDR1 is SGHVS and CDR2 is FNYEAQ. CDR3: CASSFLAGGREQYF. The CDR3, as DNA: TGTGCCAGCAGCTTCTTGGCGGGGGGGCGCGAGCAGTACTTC.

The rearrangement uses TRBV9 and TRBJ2-7, with 8 nucleotides matching TRBD1. CDR1 is SGDLS, CDR2 YYNGEE, per germline. With V trimmed by 4 bases and J by 3 bases, 9 bases remained unmatched. The CDR3 totals 15 residues. CDR3 nucleotides: TGTGCCAGCAGCCAGACGCCGGGACAGGTCTACGAGCAGTACTTC. It translates to CASSQTPGQVYEQYF. Full variable domain (remainder filled in from reference TRBV9 and TRBJ2-7): DSGVTQTPKHLITATGQRVTLRCSPRSGDLSVYWYQQSLDQGLQFLIQYYNGEERAKGNILERFSAQQFPDLHSELNLSSLELGDSALYFCASSQTPGQVYEQYFGPGTRLTVT.

The J gene is TRBJ1-5, the V gene TRBV6-2 or TRBV6-3, with D uncertain. CDR1 and CDR2 from the germline V gene are MNHEY and SVGEGT. The CDR3 runs to 14 residues. The ends were cut back, 5 bases at V and 3 bases at J, with 11 bases in the middle. The CDR3 DNA follows: TGTGCCAGCAGTCAACTCCATTCCAATCAGCCCCAGCATTTT. Its protein is CASSQLHSNQPQHF.

This clonotype was counted between two and nine times. The rearrangement uses TRBV24-1 and TRBJ2-1; D gene uncertain. The length of the CDR3 is 13 residues. Germline assignment: CDR1 KGHDR and CDR2 SFDVKD. V was trimmed by 5 bases and J by 9 bases, leaving 13 bases between them. The CDR3 region is CATSVSSASEQFF. In nucleotides, the CDR3 is TGTGCCACCAGTGTTTCATCCGCCAGTGAGCAGTTCTTC.

The rearrangement links TRBV20-1 to TRBJ1-2; 7 bases fit TRBD1. Germline lookup yields CDR1 DFQATT and CDR2 SNEGSKA (reference sequence). V was clipped by 5 bases and J by 2 bases; unmatched bases: 5. The CDR3 has 13 amino acids. This CDR3 reads CSASKDRNYGYTF. DNA for the CDR3: TGCAGTGCTTCCAAGGACAGGAACTATGGCTACACCTTC.

J is TRBJ2-7 and V is TRBV7-9, with 7 nucleotides matching TRBD1. V gave up 5 bases and J gave up 1 base; unmatched junction bases: 5. This CDR3 contains 14 residues. Germline values: CDR1 SEHNR, CDR2 FQNEAQ (reference sequence). The CDR3 is CASSPWDSSYEQYF. The CDR3 DNA sequence: TGTGCCAGCAGCCCGTGGGACAGTTCCTACGAGCAGTACTTC. Looking up the rest from reference TRBV7-9 and TRBJ2-7 gives the full variable domain: DTGVSQNPRHKITKRGQNVTFRCDPISEHNRLYWYRQTLGQGPEFLTYFQNEAQLEKSRLLSDRFSAERPKGSFSTLEIQRTEQGDSAMYLCASSPWDSSYEQYFGPGTRLTVT.

A few counts support this clonotype. The rearrangement uses TRBV27 and TRBJ2-3; TRBD2 is a possible D gene (6 bases). CDR1 and CDR2 from the germline V gene are MNHEY and SMNVEV (reference sequence). The length of the CDR3 is 15 residues. V lost 1 base, J lost 5 bases, and 13 bases lay in between. The CDR3 loop is CASSLFQRGIDTQYF. DNA for the CDR3: TGTGCCAGCAGTTTATTCCAGCGCGGGATAGATACGCAGTATTTT.

The V and J genes are TRBV7-8 and TRBJ2-7, with D possibly matching TRBD1 (8 bases). Germline V gene data show CDR1 as SGHVS and CDR2 as FQNEAQ. There are 16 residues in the CDR3. V dropped 4 bases and J dropped 6 bases, with 22 bases sitting between them. CDR3 sequence reads: CASSSTGGAGLSEQYF. As DNA, the CDR3 is TGTGCCAGCAGCTCCACAGGGGGGGCTGGGTTGTCCGAGCAGTACTTC.

Only a few counts were recorded for this clonotype. This chain connects TRBV29-1 to TRBJ2-1; D call uncertain. Germline V CDR1 and CDR2: SQVTM, ANQGSEA. The length of the CDR3 is 12 residues. Trimming removed 6 bases at V and 2 bases at J, with 8 bases between. CDR3 coding DNA: TGCAGCGTCGAGAAAGCCTACAATGAGCAGTTCTTC. It yields the protein CSVEKAYNEQFF.

The chain employs TRBV30 and TRBJ2-1, with D perhaps TRBD2 (6 bases). In germline, CDR1 is GTSNPN, CDR2 SVGIG (reference sequence). The CDR3 extends over 14 amino acids. Trimming took off 0 bases at V and 5 bases at J, with 11 bases between the two ends. The CDR3 spells CAWSVLAPNNEQFF. The CDR3 DNA follows: TGTGCCTGGAGTGTACTAGCCCCAAACAATGAGCAGTTCTTC.

This clonotype was counted a few times. The chain joins TRBV7-9 to TRBJ2-5; D remains ambiguous. Looked up from germline, CDR1 is SEHNR and CDR2 is FQNEAQ (reference sequence). Trimming pared 6 bases from V and 5 bases from J, leaving 7 bases between. CDR3 length: 11 residues. The CDR3 DNA reads TGTGCCAGCAGTTTCCGGGAGACCCAGTACTTC. Translated: CASSFRETQYF.

This clonotype was seen a few times. DNA for the CDR3: TGCGCCAGCAGCTGGACGGGGGGCCAGCCTACGGAGCAGTACTTC. It codes for CASSWTGGQPTEQYF. J is TRBJ2-7 and V is TRBV5-1; TRBD2 might be the D (7 bases). Germline V gene data show CDR1 as SGHRS and CDR2 as YFSETQ. The V gene lost 3 bases and the J gene lost 7 bases, with 20 bases spanning the gap. The CDR3 is 15 residues long.

The chain couples TRBV5-1 to TRBJ2-5; 11 nucleotides agree with TRBD2. The trim removed 4 bases at V and 1 base at J, leaving 3 bases unmatched. CDR1 is SGHRS, CDR2 YFSETQ, per germline. The CDR3 has 15 residues. CDR3 bases: TGCGCCAGCAGCCCTGGACTAGCGGGCCAAGAGACCCAGTACTTC. Protein product: CASSPGLAGQETQYF.

A few counts support this clonotype. V and J are TRBV7-9 and TRBJ2-1; no clear D. V was clipped by 8 bases and J by 7 bases, with 6 bases between them. The CDR3 covers 10 residues. Germline CDR1 SEHNR, CDR2 FQNEAQ (reference sequence). CDR3 protein: CASPQNEQFF. The CDR3, as DNA: TGTGCCAGCCCCCAGAATGAGCAGTTCTTC.

This clonotype has more than one count but fewer than ten. The rearrangement links TRBV3-1 to TRBJ2-7; D gene unclear. Looked up from germline, CDR1 is LGHDT and CDR2 is YNNKEL (reference sequence). V shed 5 bases and J shed 6 bases, with 20 bases lying between them. The length of the CDR3 is 15 residues. CDR3 nucleotides: TGTGCCAGCAGCGATACGGACCCCTCTTTTGGCGAGCAGTACTTC. Translating it yields CASSDTDPSFGEQYF.

The V and J genes are TRBV9 and TRBJ2-1; 7 bases align to TRBD2. CDR3 length equals 14 residues. The V gene end was trimmed by 3 bases and the J gene end by 3 bases; junction bases not matched to a gene: 3. Germline CDR1 SGDLS, CDR2 YYNGEE. In DNA, the CDR3 is TGTGCCAGCAGCGCACGGACTAGCTACAATGAGCAGTTCTTC. Translating gives CASSARTSYNEQFF.

Here the CDR3 DNA reads TGTGCCAGCAGTGAGGCTAGCGGGATGGACGAGCAGTACTTC. Its protein is CASSEASGMDEQYF. The V call is TRBV27, the J call TRBJ2-7; 9 bases map to TRBD2. With 5 bases clipped from V and 5 bases from J, the junction kept 7 bases outside the gene matches. CDR3 length: 14 residues. Germline values: CDR1 MNHEY, CDR2 SMNVEV (reference sequence).

The sample holds a few counts of this clonotype. The chain couples TRBV29-1 to TRBJ2-1; no reliable D call. This CDR3 spans 15 amino acids. CDR1 and CDR2 (germline): SQVTM, ANQGSEA. V was trimmed by 1 base and J by 2 bases, leaving 12 bases between them. In DNA, the CDR3 is TGCAGCGTTGAAGGGTGGGGTGAGGCCTACAATGAGCAGTTCTTC. It encodes CSVEGWGEAYNEQFF.

This clonotype was detected only a few times. The chain couples TRBV5-1 to TRBJ2-1; 9 nucleotides align to TRBD1. The germline V gene has CDR1 SGHRS and CDR2 YFSETQ. The junction had 8 bases not matched to a gene; V was cut back by 4 bases and J by 9 bases. The CDR3 contains 14 residues. The DNA of the CDR3 is TGCGCCAGCAGCCCCGGGACAGGGTATGGTGAGCAGTTCTTC. Protein sequence: CASSPGTGYGEQFF.

This CDR3 reads CASSPGYSKNIQYF. The CDR3 nucleotides are TGTGCCAGCAGTCCCGGCTATTCCAAAAACATTCAGTACTTC. The V and J genes are TRBV27 and TRBJ2-4; no definite D call. Germline V gene sequence: CDR1 MNHEY, CDR2 SMNVEV (reference sequence). The CDR3 spans 14 residues. With 5 bases removed from V and 2 bases from J, the gap between germline ends came to 10 bases.

This clonotype was observed a few times. CDR3 protein: CASSLPEGLAGSTDTQYF. The CDR3, as DNA: TGTGCCAGCAGCCTCCCGGAGGGGTTGGCGGGAAGCACAGATACGCAGTATTTT. The chain has TRBV7-2 and TRBJ2-3; the D gene is possibly TRBD2 (6 bases). The CDR3 covers 18 residues. Germline loops: CDR1 SGHTA, CDR2 FQGNSA. V was clipped by 5 bases and J by 0 bases, with 21 bases between them.

This clonotype was detected a few times. This chain uses TRBV5-1 with TRBJ2-3; D is uncertain. Germline CDR1 is SGHRS and CDR2 is YFSETQ. Trimming stripped 2 bases from V and 4 bases from J, with 8 bases between. This CDR3 contains 13 residues. The chain's CDR3 is CASSLVGPDTQYF. CDR3 sequence (DNA): TGCGCCAGCAGCTTAGTCGGCCCAGATACGCAGTATTTT. The full variable domain, its missing parts supplied by reference TRBV5-1 and TRBJ2-3, is KAGVTQTPRYLIKTRGQQVTLSCSPISGHRSVSWYQQTPGQGLQFLFEYFSETQRNKGNFPGRFSGRQFSNSRSEMNVSTLELGDSALYLCASSLVGPDTQYFGPGTRLTVL.

This chain connects TRBV5-1 to TRBJ2-1; D remains unclear. The germline V gene has CDR1 SGHRS and CDR2 YFSETQ. The V end was cut by 0 bases, the J end by 6 bases, with 7 bases between. The CDR3 has 13 amino acids. The CDR3 sequence is CASSLAPVNEQFF. CDR3 nucleotides: TGCGCCAGCAGCTTGGCGCCGGTCAATGAGCAGTTCTTC.

This clonotype appeared a few times. The V and J genes are TRBV24-1 and TRBJ2-2; no definite D call. The CDR3 is 14 amino acids. Germline V gene lookup returns CDR1 KGHDR and CDR2 SFDVKD. Between the trimmed V and J ends, which lost 1 base and 4 bases, there was a span of 6 bases. Here the CDR3 reads CATSDLQLTGELFF. CDR3 bases: TGTGCCACCAGTGATTTACAGCTCACCGGGGAGCTGTTTTTT.

This clonotype was found many times. The gene calls are TRBV6-6 and TRBJ1-1; D is undetermined. This CDR3 is 12 amino acids long. CDR1 and CDR2 from the germline V gene are MNHNY and SVGAGI (reference sequence). The V end was cut by 2 bases, the J end by 4 bases, with 5 bases between. CDR3 region: CASSYGPTEAFF. The CDR3 DNA reads TGTGCCAGCAGTTACGGCCCCACTGAAGCTTTCTTT.

This chain links TRBV6-6 with TRBJ2-7, with D hard to call. The CDR3 spans 15 residues. V was clipped by 0 bases and J by 3 bases, with 12 bases between them. Germline V CDR1 and CDR2: MNHNY, SVGAGI (reference sequence). The CDR3 region is CASSYSFSESYEQYF. DNA for the CDR3: TGTGCCAGCAGTTACTCATTTTCTGAGAGCTACGAGCAGTACTTC.